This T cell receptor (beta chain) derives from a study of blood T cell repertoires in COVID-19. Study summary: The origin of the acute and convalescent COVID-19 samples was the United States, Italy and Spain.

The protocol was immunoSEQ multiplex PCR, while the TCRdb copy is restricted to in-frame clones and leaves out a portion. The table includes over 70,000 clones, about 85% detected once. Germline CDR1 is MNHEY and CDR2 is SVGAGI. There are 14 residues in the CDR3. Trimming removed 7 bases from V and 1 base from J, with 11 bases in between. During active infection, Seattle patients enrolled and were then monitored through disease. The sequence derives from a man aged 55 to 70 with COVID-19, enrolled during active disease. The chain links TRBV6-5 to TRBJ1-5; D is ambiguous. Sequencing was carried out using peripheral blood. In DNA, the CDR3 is TGTGCCAGCAAAAAAAGGCGGAGCAATCAGCCCCAGCATTTT. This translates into CASKKRRSNQPQHF.